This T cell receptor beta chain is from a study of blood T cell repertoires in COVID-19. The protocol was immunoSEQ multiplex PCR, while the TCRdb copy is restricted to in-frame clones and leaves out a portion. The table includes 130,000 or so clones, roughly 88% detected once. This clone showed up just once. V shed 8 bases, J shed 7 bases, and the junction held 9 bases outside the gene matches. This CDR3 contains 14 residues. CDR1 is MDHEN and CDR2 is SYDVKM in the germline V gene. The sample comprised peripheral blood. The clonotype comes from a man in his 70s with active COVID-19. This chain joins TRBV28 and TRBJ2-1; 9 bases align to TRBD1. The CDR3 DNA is TGTGCCAGCGAACGGGACAGGGTAGAGAATGAGCAGTTCTTC. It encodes CASERDRVENEQFF.